Described below is a single T cell receptor beta chain sequence and its context. Methods used by the authors: Amplifying reference gene primers gave estimates of nucleated cell counts. This table comes from immunoSEQ multiplex PCR, and its TCRdb copy is limited to in-frame clones, with some not included. That table supplies the V and J calls and clone size; D and trimming were determined from the DNA. The sample records about 130,000 clones, roughly 86% being singletons. The V end was cut by 0 bases, the J end by 5 bases, with 11 bases between. The CDR3 runs 14 residues. Per the germline V gene, CDR1 is SGHNT and CDR2 is YYREEE (reference sequence). This entry belongs to a study of blood T cell repertoires in COVID-19. At the level of the study: Acute-phase and convalescent COVID-19 samples originated in the United States, Italy and Spain. Sources were T cells, B-cell-depleted T cells, or PBMCs; the material itself was cDNA or gDNA.

This chain links TRBV5-4 with TRBJ1-2, with D possibly being TRBD1 (6 bases). The specimen sequenced was peripheral blood. This receptor was taken from a human donor in a cohort sampled during active COVID-19. The CDR3 sequence is CASSLEQTGYGYTF. Written as DNA, the CDR3 is TGTGCCAGCAGCTTGGAGCAGACAGGTTATGGCTACACCTTC.